This T cell receptor (beta chain) was observed in a study of identical twins. Overall study findings and caveats: Instead of following the same donors, the conclusions were based on cross-sectional statistical analysis. Models underestimated out-of-frame TCR alpha sharing in monozygotic twins.

A remark on this clonotype: What it binds is not known.

Template switching added a universal primer site; cDNA carried unique molecular identifiers. TCRdb itself ran the 5' RACE reads through MiXCR, one entry per CDR3 protein. The sample lists more than 400,000 distinct CDR3 sequences, 13% to 15% occurring once. This CDR3 has 14 amino acids. The V gene lost 6 bases and the J gene lost 0 bases, with 12 bases spanning the gap. Germline V lookup: CDR1 SQVTM, CDR2 ANQGSEA. The sample also formed part of further work on yellow fever vaccine responses in identical twins. According to that study: Among the twins, the vaccine T cell response reportedly seemed partly convergent and partly personalized.

The sequence derives from a woman under 30 in good health. J is TRBJ2-1 and V is TRBV29-1; D gene uncertain. Sequencing used CD4+ T cells sorted from blood. The CDR3 region has the DNA TGCAGCGTGGATCACACGTGCTCCTACAATGAGCAGTTCTTC. Translated: CSVDHTCSYNEQFF.